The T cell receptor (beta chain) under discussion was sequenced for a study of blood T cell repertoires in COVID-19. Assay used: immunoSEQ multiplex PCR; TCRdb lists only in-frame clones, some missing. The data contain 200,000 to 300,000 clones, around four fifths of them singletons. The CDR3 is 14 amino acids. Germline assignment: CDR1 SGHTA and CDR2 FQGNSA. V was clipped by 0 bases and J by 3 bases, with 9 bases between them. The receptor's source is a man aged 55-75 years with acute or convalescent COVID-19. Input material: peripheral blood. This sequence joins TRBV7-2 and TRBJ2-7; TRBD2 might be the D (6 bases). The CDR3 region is CASSLAGRDYEQYF. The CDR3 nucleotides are TGTGCCAGCAGCTTAGCTGGGCGGGACTACGAGCAGTACTTC.